This T cell receptor beta chain was recovered during a study of shared clonotypes between healthy human individuals. Comments on this clone: Its target is not known.

Losses at the gene ends were 3 bases for V and 9 bases for J; bases not matched to a gene: 3. The CDR3 spans 14 residues. Germline-derived CDR1 and CDR2 are MNHNS and SASEGT. Study-wide results and limits: Naive CD4 clonotype sharing across several donors was 4% to 5.5%.

This table comes from immunoSEQ multiplex PCR, and its TCRdb copy is limited to in-frame clones, with some not included. Among hundreds of thousands of clones listed, about 97% were seen once. The sequenced material came from naive CD4+ T cells sorted from blood. As to subset: CD45RA+ positively selected. The gene calls are TRBV6-1 and TRBJ2-1; 12 bases line up with TRBD2. The source is a woman in her 30s in good health. CDR3: CASSETLAGGEQFF. CDR3 DNA: TGTGCCAGCAGTGAGACACTAGCGGGAGGTGAGCAGTTCTTC.